The 14 T cell receptor beta chains reported below all come from one sample, sequenced in a study of patients and donors after allogeneic stem cell transplantation. MiXCR, applied by TCRdb to the RT-PCR reads, yields one record per CDR3 protein. The sample yields roughly 960,000 distinct CDR3 sequences, roughly 18% seen once. Sequencing input: blood, either unsorted or a sorted T cell fraction (not recorded which). The receptor set was obtained from a human donor who was either an allogeneic HSCT recipient or a stem cell or donor lymphocyte infusion donor (not recorded which). It is not recorded whose cells these are; they may come from a transplant donor.

The chain is built from TRBV3-1 and TRBJ1-5; D gene unclear. V was pared by 2 bases and J by 3 bases, with 5 bases between. Per germline, CDR1 LGHDT and CDR2 YNNKEL (reference sequence). The CDR3 consists of 13 residues. CDR3 in DNA: TGTGCCAGCAGCCAACGGTCCAATCAGCCCCAGCATTTT. It specifies CASSQRSNQPQHF.

V gene TRBV19 combines with J gene TRBJ2-5; TRBD1 is a possible D gene (5 bases). This CDR3 comprises 13 residues. The germline gives CDR1 LNHDA, CDR2 SQIVND (reference sequence). V gave up 4 bases and J gave up 7 bases, with 13 bases separating them. DNA for the CDR3: TGTGCCAGTAGTACAGGGTCCCAGTGGACCCAGTACTTC. Translation: CASSTGSQWTQYF. Combining the CDR3 with reference TRBV19 and TRBJ2-5 gives the whole variable domain DGGITQSPKYLFRKEGQNVTLSCEQNLNHDAMYWYRQDPGQGLRLIYYSQIVNDFQKGDIAEGYSVSREKKESFPLTVTSAQKNPTAFYLCASSTGSQWTQYFGPGTRLLVL.

The chain uses TRBV10-3 and TRBJ2-4; 10 bases match TRBD2. Germline CDR1 ENHRY, CDR2 SYGVKD. J was trimmed by 5 bases and V by 9 bases; bases with no gene match: 10. The CDR3 loop spans 15 amino acids. CDR3 amino acids: CAISTGTSAQNIQYF. The CDR3 nucleotides read TGTGCCATAAGCACCGGGACTAGCGCACAAAACATTCAGTACTTC.

This clonotype has ten or more counts. The chain links TRBV29-1 to TRBJ2-1, with D unclear. Germline values: CDR1 SQVTM, CDR2 ANQGSEA. The CDR3 spans 14 residues. The germline V and J ends were trimmed by 4 bases and 7 bases, with 17 bases remaining between them. The CDR3 spells CSVALEVKWNEQFF. The CDR3 coding sequence is TGCAGCGTTGCCCTAGAAGTTAAGTGGAATGAGCAGTTCTTC.

The chain has TRBV19 and TRBJ2-3; 7 bases match TRBD2. This CDR3 contains 16 residues. J lost 2 bases, V lost 3 bases, and 8 bases had no gene match. Germline lookup yields CDR1 LNHDA and CDR2 SQIVND (reference sequence). As DNA, the CDR3 is TGTGCCAGTAGTATTGGGGCTAGCGGACCCACAGATACGCAGTATTTT. Its translation is CASSIGASGPTDTQYF.

The chain couples TRBV2 to TRBJ2-5, with 12 bases identical to TRBD1. Trimming at V came to 7 bases and at J to 1 base, leaving 7 bases not matched to a gene. Per the germline V gene, CDR1 is SNHLY and CDR2 is FYNNEI. CDR3 length: 16 amino acids. The CDR3 spells CASTPWDRGRQETQYF. In nucleotides, the CDR3 is TGTGCCAGCACCCCATGGGACAGGGGGCGCCAAGAGACCCAGTACTTC.

This clonotype was counted ten times or more. The V gene is TRBV6-5, the J gene TRBJ1-2; D is unresolved. The CDR3 runs 17 residues. Trimming cost V 2 bases and J 0 bases, with 16 bases left between them. Germline CDR1 is MNHEY and CDR2 is SVGAGI. The CDR3 nucleotides are TGTGCCAGCAGTTACCCGAAGGTTCCGAGAGCTAACTATGGCTACACCTTC. This gives the protein CASSYPKVPRANYGYTF.

The chain uses TRBV29-1 and TRBJ1-1, with D tentatively TRBD1 (6 bases). This CDR3 contains 12 residues. Germline CDR1 is SQVTM and CDR2 is ANQGSEA. Trimming cost V 7 bases and J 0 bases, with 9 bases left between them. CDR3 bases: TGCAGCGGCAGGGGAGTGAACACTGAAGCTTTCTTT. Amino acid sequence: CSGRGVNTEAFF.

A few counts support this clonotype. The chain joins TRBV5-6 to TRBJ2-3; the D call may be TRBD1 or TRBD2 (6 bases each). This CDR3 region has 17 residues. The V and J ends lost 0 bases and 2 bases respectively, with 16 bases between them. Per germline, CDR1 SGHDT and CDR2 YYEEEE. DNA for the CDR3: TGTGCCAGCAGCTTGGCACCGGGGGCGGCGACCACAGATACGCAGTATTTT. Amino acid sequence: CASSLAPGAATTDTQYF.

This clonotype was recorded a few times. V and J are TRBV29-1 and TRBJ2-3; the D is unclear. The V and J ends lost 4 bases and 10 bases respectively, with 12 bases between them. The CDR3 extends over 11 amino acids. Germline V gene sequence: CDR1 SQVTM, CDR2 ANQGSEA. CDR3 nucleotide sequence: TGCAGCGTTGGCGGAGATGGTGCGCAGTATTTT. Translating gives CSVGGDGAQYF.

This clonotype is a singleton in its sample. CDR3 residues: CASSSDRDYSNQPQHF. The CDR3 nucleotides read TGTGCCAGCAGCTCGGACAGGGATTATAGCAATCAGCCCCAGCATTTT. The chain has TRBV5-6 and TRBJ1-5; 8 positions agree with TRBD1. The germline CDR1 and CDR2 sequences are SGHDT and YYEEEE. CDR3 length equals 16 residues. V lost 3 bases to trimming and J lost 0 bases; unmatched junction nucleotides: 5.

The chain links TRBV11-2 to TRBJ1-3; D gene uncertain. The ends were cut back, 6 bases at V and 0 bases at J, with 12 bases in the middle. Germline loops: CDR1 SGHAT, CDR2 FQNNGV. This CDR3 is 15 amino acids long. This chain's CDR3 is CASRKEGYSGNTIYF. As DNA, the CDR3 is TGTGCCAGCAGGAAAGAGGGTTACTCTGGAAACACCATATATTTT.

This clonotype was found a few times. J is TRBJ2-1 and V is TRBV4-1; the D is unclear. The CDR3 extends over 17 amino acids. V dropped 1 base and J dropped 0 bases, with 13 bases sitting between them. Germline lookup yields CDR1 MGHRA and CDR2 YSYEKL. The CDR3 here is CASSQARKSSSYNEQFF. CDR3 DNA sequence: TGCGCCAGCAGCCAAGCTCGTAAGTCTAGCTCCTACAATGAGCAGTTCTTC.

This chain's CDR3 is CASSVLRVAGANVLTF. The CDR3 nucleotides read TGTGCCAGCAGCGTACTCAGGGTGGCTGGGGCCAACGTCCTGACTTTC. The V call is TRBV9, the J call TRBJ2-6; D possibly corresponds to TRBD1 (5 bases). The CDR3 contains 16 residues. Per germline, CDR1 SGDLS and CDR2 YYNGEE. Trimming left V 1 base short and J 2 bases short, with 10 bases between.